The clone carrying this T cell receptor beta chain was observed a handful of times. This entry comes from a study of identical twins. Between the trimmed V and J ends, which lost 5 bases and 3 bases, there was a span of 5 bases. The CDR3 extends over 12 amino acids. Germline V lookup: CDR1 MDHEN, CDR2 SYDVKM. TCRdb recomputed calls from the 5' RACE reads with MiXCR, one row per CDR3 protein. The profile shows 200,000 to 250,000 distinct CDR3 sequences, 6.5% to 8.5% of them singletons. The sample was also linked to a second study, of yellow fever vaccine responses in identical twins.

What was sequenced was memory (CD45RO+) T cells sorted from blood. This chain connects TRBV28 to TRBJ1-5; D gene unclear. This sequence was found in a young woman in good health. CDR3 protein: CASSPFNQPQHF. For the CDR3, the DNA is TGTGCCAGCAGTCCCTTCAATCAGCCCCAGCATTTT.